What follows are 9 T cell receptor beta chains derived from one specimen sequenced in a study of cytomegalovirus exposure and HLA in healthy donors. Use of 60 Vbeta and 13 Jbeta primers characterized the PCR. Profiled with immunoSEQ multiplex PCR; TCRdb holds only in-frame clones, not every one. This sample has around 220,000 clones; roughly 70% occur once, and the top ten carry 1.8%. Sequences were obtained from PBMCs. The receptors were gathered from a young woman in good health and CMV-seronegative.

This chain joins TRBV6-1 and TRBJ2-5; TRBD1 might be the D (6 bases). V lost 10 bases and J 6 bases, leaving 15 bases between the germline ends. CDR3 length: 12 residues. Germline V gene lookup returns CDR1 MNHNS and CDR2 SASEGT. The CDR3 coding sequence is TGTGCCACCGAACAGGGTACCAAGACCCAGTACTTC. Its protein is CATEQGTKTQYF.

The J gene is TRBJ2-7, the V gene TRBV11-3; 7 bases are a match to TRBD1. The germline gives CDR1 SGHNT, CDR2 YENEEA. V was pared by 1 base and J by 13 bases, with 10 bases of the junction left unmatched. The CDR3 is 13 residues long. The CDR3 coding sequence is TGTGCCAGCAGCTTAGTTACAGGGGACCGTCGATACTTC. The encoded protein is CASSLVTGDRRYF.

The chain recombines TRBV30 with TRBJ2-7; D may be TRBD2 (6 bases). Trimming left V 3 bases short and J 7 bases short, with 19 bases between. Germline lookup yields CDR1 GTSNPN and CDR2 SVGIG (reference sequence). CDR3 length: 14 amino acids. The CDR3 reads CAWRPGGSGGEQYF. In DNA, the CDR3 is TGTGCCTGGAGGCCTGGGGGGAGCGGTGGGGAGCAGTACTTC. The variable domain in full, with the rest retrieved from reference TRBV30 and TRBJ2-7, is SQTIHQWPATLVQPVGSPLSLECTVEGTSNPNLYWYRQAAGRGLQLLFYSVGIGQISSEVPQNLSASRPQDRQFILSSKKLLLSDSGFYLCAWRPGGSGGEQYFGPGTRLTVT.

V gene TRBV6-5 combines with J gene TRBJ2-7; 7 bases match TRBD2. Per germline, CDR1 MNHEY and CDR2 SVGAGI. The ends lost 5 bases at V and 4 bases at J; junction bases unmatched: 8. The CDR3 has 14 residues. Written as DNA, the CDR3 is TGTGCCAGCAGTCAGGGAGGGATTCAGTACGAGCAGTACTTC. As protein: CASSQGGIQYEQYF.

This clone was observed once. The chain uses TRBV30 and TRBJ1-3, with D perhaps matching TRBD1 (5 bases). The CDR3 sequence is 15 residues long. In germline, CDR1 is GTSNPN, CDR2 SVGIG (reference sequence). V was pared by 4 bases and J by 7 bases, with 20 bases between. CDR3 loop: CAWMRQNQARNTIYF. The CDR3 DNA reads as TGTGCCTGGATGCGACAGAACCAGGCGCGTAACACCATATATTTT.

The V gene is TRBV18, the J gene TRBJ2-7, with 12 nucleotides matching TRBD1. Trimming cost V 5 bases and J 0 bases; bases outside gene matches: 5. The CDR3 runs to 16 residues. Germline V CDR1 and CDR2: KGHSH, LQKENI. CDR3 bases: TGTGCCAGCTCAGCGGGACAGGGGGCAAGCTCCTACGAGCAGTACTTC. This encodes CASSAGQGASSYEQYF.

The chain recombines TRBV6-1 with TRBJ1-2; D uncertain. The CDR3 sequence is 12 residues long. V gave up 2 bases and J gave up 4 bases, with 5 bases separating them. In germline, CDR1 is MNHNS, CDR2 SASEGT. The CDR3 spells CASSENSYGYTF. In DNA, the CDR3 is TGTGCCAGCAGTGAAAACAGCTATGGCTACACCTTC.

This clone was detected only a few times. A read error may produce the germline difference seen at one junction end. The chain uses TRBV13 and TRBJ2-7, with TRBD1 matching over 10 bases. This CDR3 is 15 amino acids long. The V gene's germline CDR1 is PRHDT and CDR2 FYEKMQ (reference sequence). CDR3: CASSIGTGVSYEQYF. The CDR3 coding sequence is TGTGCCAGCAGCATAGGGACAGGGGTCTCCTACGAGCAGTACTTC.

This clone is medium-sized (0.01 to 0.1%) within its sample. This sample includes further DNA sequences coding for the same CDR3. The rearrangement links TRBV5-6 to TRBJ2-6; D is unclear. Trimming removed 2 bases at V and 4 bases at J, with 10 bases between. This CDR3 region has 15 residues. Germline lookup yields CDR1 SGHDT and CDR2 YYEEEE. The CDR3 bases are TGTGCCAGCAGCTTAAGAAGCACCGGGGCCAACGTCCTGACTTTC. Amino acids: CASSLRSTGANVLTF.